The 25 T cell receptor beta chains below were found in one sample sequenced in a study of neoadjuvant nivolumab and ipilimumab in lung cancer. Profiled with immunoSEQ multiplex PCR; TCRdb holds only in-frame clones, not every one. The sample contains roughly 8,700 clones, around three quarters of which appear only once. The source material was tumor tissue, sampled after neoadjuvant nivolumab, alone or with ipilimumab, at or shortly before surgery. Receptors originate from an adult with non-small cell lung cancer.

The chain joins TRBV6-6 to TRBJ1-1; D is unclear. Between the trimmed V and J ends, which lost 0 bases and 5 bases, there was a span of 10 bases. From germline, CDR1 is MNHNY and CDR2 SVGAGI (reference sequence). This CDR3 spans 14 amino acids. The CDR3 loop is CASSYSLGQTEAFF. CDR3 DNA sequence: TGTGCCAGCAGTTACTCATTAGGGCAGACTGAAGCTTTCTTT.

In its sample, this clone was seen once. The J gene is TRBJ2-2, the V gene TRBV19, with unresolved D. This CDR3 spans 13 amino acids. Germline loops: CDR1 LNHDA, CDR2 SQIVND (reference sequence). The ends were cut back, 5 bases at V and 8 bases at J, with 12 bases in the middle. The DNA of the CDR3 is TGTGCCAGTAGTTACGACGTACCGGGGGAGCTGTTTTTT. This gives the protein CASSYDVPGELFF.

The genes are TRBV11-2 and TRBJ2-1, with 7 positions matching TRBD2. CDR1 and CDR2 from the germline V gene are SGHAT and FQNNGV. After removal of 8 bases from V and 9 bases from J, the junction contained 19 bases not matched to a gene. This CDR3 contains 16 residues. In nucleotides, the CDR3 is TGTGCCAGCTCTCGCCTTAGGGCGGGAGCTGCGGGTGAGCAGTTCTTC. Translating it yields CASSRLRAGAAGEQFF. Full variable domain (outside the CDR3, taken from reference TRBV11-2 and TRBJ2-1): EAGVAQSPRYKIIEKRQSVAFWCNPISGHATLYWYQQILGQGPKLLIQFQNNGVVDDSQLPKDRFSAERLKGVDSTLKIQPAKLEDSAVYLCASSRLRAGAAGEQFFGPGTRLTVL.

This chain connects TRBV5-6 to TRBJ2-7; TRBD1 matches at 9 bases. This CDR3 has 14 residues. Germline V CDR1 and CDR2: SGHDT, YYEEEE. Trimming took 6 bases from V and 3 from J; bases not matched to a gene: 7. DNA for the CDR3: TGTGCCAGCATCTCATGGGACAGGGTCTACGAGCAGTACTTC. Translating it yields CASISWDRVYEQYF.

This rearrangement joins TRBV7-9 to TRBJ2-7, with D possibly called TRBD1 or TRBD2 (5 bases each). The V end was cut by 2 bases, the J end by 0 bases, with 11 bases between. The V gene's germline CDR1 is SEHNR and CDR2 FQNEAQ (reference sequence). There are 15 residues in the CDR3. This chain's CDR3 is CASSLWPGSSYEQYF. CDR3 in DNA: TGTGCCAGCAGCTTATGGCCAGGGAGCTCCTACGAGCAGTACTTC.

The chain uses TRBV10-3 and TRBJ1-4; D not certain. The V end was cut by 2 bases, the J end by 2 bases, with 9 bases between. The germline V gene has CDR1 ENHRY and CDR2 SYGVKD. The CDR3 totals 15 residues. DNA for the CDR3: TGTGCCATCAGTGAGCAAAGGGCCACTAATGAAAAACTGTTTTTT. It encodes CAISEQRATNEKLFF.

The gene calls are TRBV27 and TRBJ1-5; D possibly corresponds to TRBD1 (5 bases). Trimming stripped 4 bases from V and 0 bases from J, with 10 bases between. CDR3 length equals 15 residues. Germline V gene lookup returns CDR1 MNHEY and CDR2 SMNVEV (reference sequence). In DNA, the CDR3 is TGTGCCAGCAGTTGGGACGGATATAGCAATCAGCCCCAGCATTTT. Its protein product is CASSWDGYSNQPQHF.

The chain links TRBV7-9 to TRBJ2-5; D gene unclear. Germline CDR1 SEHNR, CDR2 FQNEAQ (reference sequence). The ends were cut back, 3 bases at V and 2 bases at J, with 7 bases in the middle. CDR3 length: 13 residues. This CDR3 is CASSLWQQETQYF. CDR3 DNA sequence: TGTGCCAGCAGCTTGTGGCAGCAAGAGACCCAGTACTTC.

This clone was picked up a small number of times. The CDR3 region has the DNA TGCGCCAGCAGCAAAACAGGGTTCGCAGATACGCAGTATTTT. Translating it yields CASSKTGFADTQYF. V is TRBV5-1 and J is TRBJ2-3; D may be TRBD1 (6 bases). Germline lookup yields CDR1 SGHRS and CDR2 YFSETQ. Trimming cost V 4 bases and J 4 bases, with 13 bases left between them. The CDR3 contains 14 residues.

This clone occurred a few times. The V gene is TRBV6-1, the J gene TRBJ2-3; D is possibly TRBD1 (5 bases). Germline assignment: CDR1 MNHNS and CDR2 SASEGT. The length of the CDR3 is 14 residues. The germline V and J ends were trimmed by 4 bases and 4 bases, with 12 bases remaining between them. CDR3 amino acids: CASSGQGNADTQYF. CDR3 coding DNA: TGTGCCAGCAGTGGGCAGGGTAACGCAGATACGCAGTATTTT.

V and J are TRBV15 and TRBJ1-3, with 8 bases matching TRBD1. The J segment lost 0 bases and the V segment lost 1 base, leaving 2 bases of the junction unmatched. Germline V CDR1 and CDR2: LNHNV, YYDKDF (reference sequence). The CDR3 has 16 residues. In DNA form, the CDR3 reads TGTGCCACCAGCAGAGCCGACAGGGGCTCTGGAAACACCATATATTTT. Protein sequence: CATSRADRGSGNTIYF.

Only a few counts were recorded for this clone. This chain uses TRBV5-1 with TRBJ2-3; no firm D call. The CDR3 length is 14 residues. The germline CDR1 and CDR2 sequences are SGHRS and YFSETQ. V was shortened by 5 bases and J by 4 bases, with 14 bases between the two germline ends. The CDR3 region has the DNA TGCGCCAGCAGAGCAACCCATCTTCCAGATACGCAGTATTTT. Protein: CASRATHLPDTQYF.

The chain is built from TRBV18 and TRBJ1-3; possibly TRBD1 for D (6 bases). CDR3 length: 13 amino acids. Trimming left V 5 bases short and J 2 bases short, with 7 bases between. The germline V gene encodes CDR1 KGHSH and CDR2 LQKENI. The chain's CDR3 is CASSSGAGNTIYF. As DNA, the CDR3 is TGTGCCAGCTCATCAGGGGCTGGAAACACCATATATTTT.

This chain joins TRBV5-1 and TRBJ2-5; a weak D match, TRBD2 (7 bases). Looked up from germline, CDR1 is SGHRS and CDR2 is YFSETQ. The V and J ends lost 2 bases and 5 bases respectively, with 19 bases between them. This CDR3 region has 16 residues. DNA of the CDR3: TGCGCCAGCAGCTTTGGGTCCGGGGGGCGGAGGGAGACCCAGTACTTC. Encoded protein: CASSFGSGGRRETQYF.

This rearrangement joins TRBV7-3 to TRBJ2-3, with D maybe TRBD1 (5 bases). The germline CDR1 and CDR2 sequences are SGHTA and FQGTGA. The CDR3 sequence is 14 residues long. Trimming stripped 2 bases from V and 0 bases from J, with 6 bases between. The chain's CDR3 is CASSLQGSTDTQYF. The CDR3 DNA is TGTGCCAGCAGCTTACAGGGAAGCACAGATACGCAGTATTTT.

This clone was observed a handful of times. The CDR3 region is CASSDVGQRGPIQYF. CDR3 DNA: TGTGCCAGCAGTGATGTCGGACAGCGTGGTCCCATTCAGTACTTC. The rearrangement links TRBV25-1 to TRBJ2-4; a possible D gene is TRBD1 (6 bases). Germline values: CDR1 MGHDK, CDR2 SYGVNS. Between the trimmed V and J ends, which lost 3 bases and 9 bases, there was a span of 18 bases. This CDR3 is built from 15 residues.

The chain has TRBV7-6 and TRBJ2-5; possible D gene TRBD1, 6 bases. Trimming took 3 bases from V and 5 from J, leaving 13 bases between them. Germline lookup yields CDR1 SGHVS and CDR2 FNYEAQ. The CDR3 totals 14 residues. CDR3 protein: CASSFPGAPETQYF. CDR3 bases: TGTGCCAGCAGCTTTCCAGGGGCGCCGGAGACCCAGTACTTC.

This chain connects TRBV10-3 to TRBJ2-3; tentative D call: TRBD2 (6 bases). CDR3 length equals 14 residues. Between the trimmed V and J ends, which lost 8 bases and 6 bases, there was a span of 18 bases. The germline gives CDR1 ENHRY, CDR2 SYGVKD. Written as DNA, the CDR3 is TGTGCCATCCGCAGGGACTTCCTCGGGGATACGCAGTATTTT. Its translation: CAIRRDFLGDTQYF.

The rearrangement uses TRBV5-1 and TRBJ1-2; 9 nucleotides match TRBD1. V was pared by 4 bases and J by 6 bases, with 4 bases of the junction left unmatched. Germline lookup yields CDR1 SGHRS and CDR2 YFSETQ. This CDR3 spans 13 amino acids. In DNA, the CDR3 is TGCGCCAGCAGCGGGACAGGGTCAAATGGCTACACCTTC. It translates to CASSGTGSNGYTF.

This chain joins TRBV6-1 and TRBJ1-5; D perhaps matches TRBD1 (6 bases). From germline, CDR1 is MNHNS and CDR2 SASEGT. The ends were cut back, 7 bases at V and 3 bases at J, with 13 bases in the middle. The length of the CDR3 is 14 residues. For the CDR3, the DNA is TGTGCCAGCACTTCCGGACAGTACAATCAGCCCCAGCATTTT. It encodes CASTSGQYNQPQHF.

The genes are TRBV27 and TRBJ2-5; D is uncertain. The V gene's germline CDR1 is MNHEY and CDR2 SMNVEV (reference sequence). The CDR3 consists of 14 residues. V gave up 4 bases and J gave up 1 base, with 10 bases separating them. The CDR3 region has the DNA TGTGCCAGCAGTTACGCATGGGGCCAAGAGACCCAGTACTTC. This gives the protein CASSYAWGQETQYF.

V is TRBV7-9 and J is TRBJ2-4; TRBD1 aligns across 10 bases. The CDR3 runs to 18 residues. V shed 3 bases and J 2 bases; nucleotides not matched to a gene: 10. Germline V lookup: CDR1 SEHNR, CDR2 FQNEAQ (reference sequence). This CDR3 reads CASSLPFRTGGTKNIQYF. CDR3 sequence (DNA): TGTGCCAGCAGCTTGCCTTTTCGGACAGGGGGTACCAAAAACATTCAGTACTTC.

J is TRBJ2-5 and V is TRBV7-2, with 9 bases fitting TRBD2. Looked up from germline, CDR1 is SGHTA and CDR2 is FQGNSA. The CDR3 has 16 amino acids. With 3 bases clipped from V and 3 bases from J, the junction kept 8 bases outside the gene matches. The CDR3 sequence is CASSFGRAGGEETQYF. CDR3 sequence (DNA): TGTGCCAGCAGCTTTGGTAGAGCGGGGGGCGAAGAGACCCAGTACTTC. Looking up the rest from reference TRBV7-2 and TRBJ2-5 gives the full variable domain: GAGVSQSPSNKVTEKGKDVELRCDPISGHTALYWYRQSLGQGLEFLIYFQGNSAPDKSGLPSDRFSAERTGGSVSTLTIQRTQQEDSAVYLCASSFGRAGGEETQYFGPGTRLLVL.

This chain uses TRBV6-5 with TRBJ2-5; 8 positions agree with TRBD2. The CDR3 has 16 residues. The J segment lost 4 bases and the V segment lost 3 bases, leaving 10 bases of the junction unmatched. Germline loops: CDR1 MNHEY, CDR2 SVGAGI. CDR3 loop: CASSYSGGLAGETQYF. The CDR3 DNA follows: TGTGCCAGCAGTTATTCGGGAGGGCTTGCGGGAGAGACCCAGTACTTC.

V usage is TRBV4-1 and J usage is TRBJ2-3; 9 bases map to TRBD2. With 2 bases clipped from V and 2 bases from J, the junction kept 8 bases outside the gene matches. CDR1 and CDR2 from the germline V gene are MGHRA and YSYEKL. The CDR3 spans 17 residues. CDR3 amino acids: CASSQHSLAGDTDTQYF. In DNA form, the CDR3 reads TGCGCCAGCAGCCAACACTCCTTAGCGGGAGACACAGATACGCAGTATTTT.